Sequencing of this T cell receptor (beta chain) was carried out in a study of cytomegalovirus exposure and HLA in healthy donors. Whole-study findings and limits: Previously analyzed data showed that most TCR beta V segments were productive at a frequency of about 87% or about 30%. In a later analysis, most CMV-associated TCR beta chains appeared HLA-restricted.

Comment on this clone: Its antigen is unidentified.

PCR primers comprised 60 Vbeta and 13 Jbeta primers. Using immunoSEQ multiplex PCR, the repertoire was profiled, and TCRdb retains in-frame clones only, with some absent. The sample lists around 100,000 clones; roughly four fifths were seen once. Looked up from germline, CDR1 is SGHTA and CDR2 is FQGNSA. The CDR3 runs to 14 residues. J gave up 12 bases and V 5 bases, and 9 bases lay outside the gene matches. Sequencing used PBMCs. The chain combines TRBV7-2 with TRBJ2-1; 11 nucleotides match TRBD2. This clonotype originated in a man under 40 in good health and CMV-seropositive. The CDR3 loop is CASSTGTSGIRQFF. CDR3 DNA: TGTGCCAGCAGCACGGGGACTAGCGGTATACGGCAGTTCTTC.